A selection of T cell receptor beta chains follows, all from one sample in a study of T cells in localized non-small cell lung cancer. TCRdb's copy holds only in-frame clones and misses some; the assay was immunoSEQ multiplex PCR. There are about 70,000 clones in the sample; about four fifths occur only once, and 1% to 1.5% lies in the top ten. The source material was peripheral blood, sampled before any cancer treatment. These receptors were obtained from an older female donor with stage I lung adenocarcinoma. Both conserved end residues are part of each CDR3. A D gene is named only where the DNA matches it firmly. Size values are once, few and many counts, or a class for expanded clones, and some rows have none.

j_call v_call clone_size d_call cdr3_aa cdr3_nt
TRBJ2-4 TRBV10-3 once - CAISEPSHGPKNIQYF TGTGCCATCAGTGAGCCATCACATGGTCCCAAAAACATTCAGTACTTC
TRBJ2-5 TRBV5-1 - - CASSPWGVGAETQYF TGCGCCAGCAGCCCTTGGGGGGTGGGAGCAGAGACCCAGTACTTC
TRBJ2-7 TRBV7-6 - - CASSLAGGPTYEQYF TGTGCCAGCAGCTTAGCCGGCGGACCCACCTACGAGCAGTACTTC
TRBJ2-2 TRBV7-2 - TRBD2 CASSLNGGRNTGELFF TGTGCCAGCAGCTTAAACGGCGGGAGAAACACCGGGGAGCTGTTTTTT
TRBJ1-5 TRBV29-1 - - CSVGGFNQPQHF TGCAGCGTTGGGGGGTTCAATCAGCCCCAGCATTTT
TRBJ2-5 TRBV7-7 - TRBD1 CASSPLDRGLGETQYF TGTGCCAGCAGCCCGCTAGACAGGGGGCTTGGAGAGACCCAGTACTTC
TRBJ2-1 TRBV10-3 - TRBD2 CAIRSTSGGGQSSYNEQFF TGTGCCATCAGGTCGACTAGCGGGGGGGGACAAAGCTCCTACAATGAGCAGTTCTTC
TRBJ1-2 TRBV11-3 - - CASSLRGGNYGYTF TGTGCCAGCAGCTTAAGGGGAGGGAACTATGGCTACACCTTC
TRBJ1-1 TRBV18 - TRBD1 CASSPTGQGNTEAFF TGTGCCAGCTCACCAACGGGACAGGGGAACACTGAAGCTTTCTTT
TRBJ2-1 TRBV10-3 once - CAIAPITSLSEQFF TGTGCCATAGCCCCCATCACCAGCCTTAGCGAGCAGTTCTTC
TRBJ1-3 TRBV7-8 - TRBD1 CASSQGATGGNTIYF TGTGCCAGCAGTCAGGGGGCCACGGGTGGAAACACCATATATTTT
TRBJ2-1 TRBV5-1 - TRBD2 CASSLEASGYYNEQFF TGCGCCAGCAGCTTGGAAGCTAGCGGTTACTACAATGAGCAGTTCTTC
TRBJ2-3 TRBV18 - - CASSQREERTDTQYF TGTGCCAGCTCACAGAGGGAAGAGCGCACAGATACGCAGTATTTT
TRBJ1-2 TRBV2 - - CASSVGAVAYGYTF TGTGCCAGCAGTGTGGGGGCAGTAGCCTATGGCTACACCTTC
TRBJ2-2 TRBV2 - - CASSVTGNTGELFF TGTGCCAGCAGTGTGACGGGAAACACCGGGGAGCTGTTTTTT
TRBJ2-7 TRBV6-6 - - CASSTHAGGVYEQYF TGTGCCAGCAGTACGCACGCGGGTGGGGTCTACGAGCAGTACTTC
TRBJ1-1 TRBV7-2 - - CASSNRRRTEAFF TGTGCCAGCAGCAACAGGCGTAGGACTGAAGCTTTCTTT
TRBJ1-1 TRBV29-1 - TRBD1 CSVDPQGLNTEAFF TGCAGCGTTGACCCACAGGGGCTGAACACTGAAGCTTTCTTT
TRBJ2-5 TRBV7-6 - TRBD2 CASSFWGGKETQYF TGTGCCAGCAGCTTCTGGGGGGGTAAAGAGACCCAGTACTTC
TRBJ1-2 TRBV11-3 - - CASSLGAGRGYTF TGTGCCAGCAGCTTAGGAGCGGGCCGAGGCTACACCTTC
TRBJ2-7 TRBV9 - TRBD1 CASSPGTGYSYEQYF TGTGCCAGCAGCCCAGGGACAGGGTATTCCTACGAGCAGTACTTC
TRBJ1-6 TRBV5-4 - - CASSLAGRNSPLHF TGTGCCAGCAGCCTAGCAGGGAGGAATTCACCCCTCCACTTT
TRBJ1-1 TRBV18 - - CASSRDTEAFF TGTGCCAGCTCACGCGACACTGAAGCTTTCTTT
TRBJ1-4 TRBV28 - TRBD1 CASSENTLRGRHEKLFF TGTGCCAGTTCAGAAAATACCCTTAGGGGGCGCCATGAAAAACTGTTTTTT
TRBJ2-3 TRBV5-1 - - CASSLAGSSTDTQYF TGCGCCAGCAGCTTGGCGGGTAGCAGCACAGATACGCAGTATTTT